This T cell receptor (beta chain) originates from a study of blood T cell repertoires in COVID-19. V gave up 5 bases and J gave up 1 base, with 9 bases separating them. Germline V gene sequence: CDR1 SNHLY, CDR2 FYNNEI. This CDR3 is 14 amino acids long. Only in-frame clones appear in the TCRdb table, and some are missing; sequencing was by immunoSEQ multiplex PCR. This table holds 65,000 to 85,000 clones, approximately 88% found once. The chain recombines TRBV2 with TRBJ1-5, with D uncertain. This clonotype was sampled from a human donor in a cohort sampled during active COVID-19. The sequencing sample was made of peripheral blood. The CDR3 sequence: CASSPGRSNQPQHF. CDR3 sequence (DNA): TGTGCCAGCAGTCCAGGTCGGAGCAATCAGCCCCAGCATTTT.